These 3 T cell receptor beta chains share one sample of origin, sequenced in a study of identical twins. From the 5' RACE reads, TCRdb called clonotypes with MiXCR, one entry per CDR3 protein. The table records a few hundred thousand distinct CDR3 sequences, approximately 18% of them present only once. Sequenced material: naive T cells sorted from blood. The receptors originated from a man aged 45-65 years in good health.

This clonotype was found many times. The rearrangement uses TRBV20-1 and TRBJ2-5, with D maybe TRBD1 (6 bases). The germline V gene encodes CDR1 DFQATT and CDR2 SNEGSKA (reference sequence). With 5 bases removed from V and 2 bases from J, the gap between germline ends came to 15 bases. The CDR3 has 14 amino acids. In nucleotides, the CDR3 is TGCAGTGCTTTACAGGGCGGCGGGCAAGAGACCCAGTACTTC. Its protein product is CSALQGGGQETQYF.

The table lists this clonotype with a few counts. CDR3 sequence: CASAILPGGPNQPQHF. The CDR3 region has the DNA TGTGCCAGCGCGATCCTTCCAGGGGGCCCCAATCAGCCCCAGCATTTT. This chain joins TRBV28 and TRBJ1-5, with TRBD1 identical over 8 bases. Germline V CDR1 and CDR2: MDHEN, SYDVKM. This CDR3 contains 16 residues. The V and J ends lost 8 bases and 3 bases, in that order; junction bases with no gene match: 12.

Ten or more counts support this clonotype. The CDR3 protein is CASSSGALSPEQYF. In DNA form, the CDR3 reads TGTGCCAGCTCATCCGGGGCCTTATCCCCCGAGCAGTACTTC. V usage is TRBV18 and J usage is TRBJ2-7; D possibly matches TRBD1 or TRBD2 (5 bases each). The V and J ends lost 5 bases and 6 bases respectively, with 17 bases between them. CDR3 length: 14 residues. CDR1 KGHSH and CDR2 LQKENI come from the germline V gene.